This TCR beta chain is drawn from a study of cytomegalovirus exposure and HLA in healthy donors. Germline CDR1 MDHEN, CDR2 SYDVKM. With V trimmed by 11 bases and J by 2 bases, 8 bases remained unmatched. The CDR3 length is 15 residues. 60 Vbeta and 13 Jbeta primers were used in PCR. The repertoire was sequenced with immunoSEQ multiplex PCR; TCRdb's copy has only in-frame clones and lacks some. The profile shows under 200,000 clones, around three quarters of them singletons. This receptor was taken from a man in his forties or fifties in good health and CMV-seronegative. The specimen was PBMCs. The chain links TRBV28 to TRBJ1-5; 11 positions agree with TRBD1. CDR3 protein: CAGQGAGVGNQPQHF. In DNA, the CDR3 is TGTGCCGGACAGGGGGCCGGGGTTGGCAATCAGCCCCAGCATTTT.